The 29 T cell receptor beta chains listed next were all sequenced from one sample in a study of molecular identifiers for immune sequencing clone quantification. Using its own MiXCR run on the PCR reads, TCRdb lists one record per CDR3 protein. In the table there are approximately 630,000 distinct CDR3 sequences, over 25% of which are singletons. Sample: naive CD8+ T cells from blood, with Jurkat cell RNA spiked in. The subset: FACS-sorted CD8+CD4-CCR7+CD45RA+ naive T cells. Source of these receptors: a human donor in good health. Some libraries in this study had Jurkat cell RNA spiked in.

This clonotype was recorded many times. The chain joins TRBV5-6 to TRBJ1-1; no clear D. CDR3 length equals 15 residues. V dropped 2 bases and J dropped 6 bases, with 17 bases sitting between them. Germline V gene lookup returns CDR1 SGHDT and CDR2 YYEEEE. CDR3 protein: CASSFGEGLGAEAFF. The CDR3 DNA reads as TGTGCCAGCAGCTTTGGTGAAGGGCTCGGGGCTGAAGCTTTCTTT.

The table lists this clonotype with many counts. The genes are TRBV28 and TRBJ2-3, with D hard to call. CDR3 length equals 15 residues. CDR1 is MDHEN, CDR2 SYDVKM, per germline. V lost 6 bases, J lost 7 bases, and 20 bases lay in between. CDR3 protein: CASSPYGGSLNTQYF. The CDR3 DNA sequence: TGTGCCAGCAGCCCCTATGGCGGCAGTCTTAATACGCAGTATTTT. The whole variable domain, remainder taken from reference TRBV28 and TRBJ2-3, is DVKVTQSSRYLVKRTGEKVFLECVQDMDHENMFWYRQDPGLGLRLIYFSYDVKMKEKGDIPEGYSVSREKKERFSLILESASTNQTSMYLCASSPYGGSLNTQYFGPGTRLTVL.

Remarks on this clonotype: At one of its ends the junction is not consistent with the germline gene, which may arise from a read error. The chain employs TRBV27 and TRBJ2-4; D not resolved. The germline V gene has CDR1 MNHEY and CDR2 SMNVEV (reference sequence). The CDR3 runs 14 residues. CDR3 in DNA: TGTGCCAGCAGTTTATTAGGCGACAAAAACGTTCAGTACTTC. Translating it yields CASSLLGDKNVQYF.

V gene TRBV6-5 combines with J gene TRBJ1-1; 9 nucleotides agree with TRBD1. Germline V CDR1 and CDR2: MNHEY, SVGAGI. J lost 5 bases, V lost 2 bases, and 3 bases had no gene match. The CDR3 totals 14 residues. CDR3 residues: CASSYDRGRTEAFF. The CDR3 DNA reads TGTGCCAGCAGTTACGACAGGGGGAGGACTGAAGCTTTCTTT.

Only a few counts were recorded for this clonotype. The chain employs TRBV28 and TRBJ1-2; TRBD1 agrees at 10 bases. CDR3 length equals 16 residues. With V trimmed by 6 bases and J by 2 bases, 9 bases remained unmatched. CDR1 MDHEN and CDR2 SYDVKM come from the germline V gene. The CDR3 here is CASSPHDRGRNYGYTF. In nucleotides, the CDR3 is TGTGCCAGCAGCCCTCACGACAGGGGGCGCAACTATGGCTACACCTTC.

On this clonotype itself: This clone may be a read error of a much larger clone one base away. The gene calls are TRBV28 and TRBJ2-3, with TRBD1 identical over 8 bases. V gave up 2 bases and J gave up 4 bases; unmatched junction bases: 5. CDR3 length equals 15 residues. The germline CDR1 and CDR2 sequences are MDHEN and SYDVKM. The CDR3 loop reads CASSLTPGGADTQYF. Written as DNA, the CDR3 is TGTGCCAGCAGTTTAACGCCAGGGGGCGCAGATACGCAGTATTTT.

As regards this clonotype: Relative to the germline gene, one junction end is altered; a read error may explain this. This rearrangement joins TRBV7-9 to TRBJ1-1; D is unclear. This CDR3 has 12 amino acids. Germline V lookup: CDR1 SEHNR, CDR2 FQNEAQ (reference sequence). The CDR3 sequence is CASSLGTTEALF. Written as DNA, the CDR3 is TGTGCCAGCAGCTTAGGTACCACTGAAGCTCTCTTT.

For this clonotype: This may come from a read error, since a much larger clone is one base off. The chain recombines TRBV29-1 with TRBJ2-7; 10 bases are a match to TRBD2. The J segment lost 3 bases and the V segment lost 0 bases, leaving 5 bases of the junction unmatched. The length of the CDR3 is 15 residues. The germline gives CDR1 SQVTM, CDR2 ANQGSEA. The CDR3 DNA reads TGCAGCGTTGAAGATCGGGCTAGCGGGGGCTACGAGCAGTACTTC. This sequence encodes CSVEDRASGGYEQYF.

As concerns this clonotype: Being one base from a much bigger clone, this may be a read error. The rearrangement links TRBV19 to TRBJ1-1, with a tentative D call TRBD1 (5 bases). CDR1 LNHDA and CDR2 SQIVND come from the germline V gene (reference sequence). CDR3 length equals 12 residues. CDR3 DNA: TGTGCCAGTATTATAGTGGGACTTGAAGCTTTCTTT. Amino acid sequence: CASIIVGLEAFF.

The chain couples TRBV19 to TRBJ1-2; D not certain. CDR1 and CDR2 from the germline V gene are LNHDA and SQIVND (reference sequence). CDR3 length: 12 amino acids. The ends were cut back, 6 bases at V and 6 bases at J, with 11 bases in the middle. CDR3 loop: CASSIRSDGYTF. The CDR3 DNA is TGTGCCAGTAGCATCAGGTCGGATGGCTACACCTTC.

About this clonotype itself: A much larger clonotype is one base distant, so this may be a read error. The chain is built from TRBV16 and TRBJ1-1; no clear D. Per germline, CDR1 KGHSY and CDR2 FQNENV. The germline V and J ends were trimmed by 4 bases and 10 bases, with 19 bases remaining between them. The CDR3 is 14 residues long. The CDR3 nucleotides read TGTGCCAGCAGCCTAACGGACGTCCAAGGCCCAGCTTTCTTT. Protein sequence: CASSLTDVQGPAFF. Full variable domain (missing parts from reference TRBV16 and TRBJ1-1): GEEVAQTPKHLVRGEGQKAKLYCAPIKGHSYVFWYQQVLKNEFKFLISFQNENVFDETGMPKERFSAKCLPNSPCSLEIQATKLEDSAVYFCASSLTDVQGPAFFGQGTRLTVV.

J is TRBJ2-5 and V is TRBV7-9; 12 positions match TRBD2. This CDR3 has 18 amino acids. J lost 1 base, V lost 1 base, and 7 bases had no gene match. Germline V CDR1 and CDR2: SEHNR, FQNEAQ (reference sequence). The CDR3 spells CASSLGALAGGLQETQYF. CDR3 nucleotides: TGTGCCAGCAGCTTAGGTGCCCTAGCGGGGGGGCTCCAAGAGACCCAGTACTTC.

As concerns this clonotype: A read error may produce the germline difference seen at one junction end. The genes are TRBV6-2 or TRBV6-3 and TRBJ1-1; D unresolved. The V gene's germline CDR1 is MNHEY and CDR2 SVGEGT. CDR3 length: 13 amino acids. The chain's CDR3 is CASSYIQIAESFF. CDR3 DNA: TGTGCCAGCAGTTACATCCAGATAGCTGAATCTTTCTTT.

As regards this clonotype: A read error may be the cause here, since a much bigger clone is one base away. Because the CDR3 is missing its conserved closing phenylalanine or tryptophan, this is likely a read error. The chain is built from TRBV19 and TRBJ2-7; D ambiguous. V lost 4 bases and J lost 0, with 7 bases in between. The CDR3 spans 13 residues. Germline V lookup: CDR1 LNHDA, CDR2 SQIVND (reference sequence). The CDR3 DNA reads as TGTGCCAGTAGTACCGGTAACTCCTACGAGCAGTACTAC. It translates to CASSTGNSYEQYY.

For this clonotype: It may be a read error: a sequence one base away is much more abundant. This chain's CDR3 is CASIEVKGASNQPQHF. Here the CDR3 DNA reads TGTGCCAGCATTGAAGTTAAAGGGGCCAGCAATCAGCCCCAGCATTTT. This chain connects TRBV6-1 to TRBJ1-5, with D perhaps matching TRBD1 (5 bases). Germline CDR1 reads MNHNS; CDR2 reads SASEGT. This CDR3 is built from 16 residues.

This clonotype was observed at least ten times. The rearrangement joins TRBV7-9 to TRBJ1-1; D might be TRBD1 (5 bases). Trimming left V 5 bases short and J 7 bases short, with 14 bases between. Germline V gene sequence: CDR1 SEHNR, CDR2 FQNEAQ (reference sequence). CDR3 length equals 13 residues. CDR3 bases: TGTGCCAGCAGCCAGTTTCAGGGCTTTGAAGCTTTCTTT. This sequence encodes CASSQFQGFEAFF.

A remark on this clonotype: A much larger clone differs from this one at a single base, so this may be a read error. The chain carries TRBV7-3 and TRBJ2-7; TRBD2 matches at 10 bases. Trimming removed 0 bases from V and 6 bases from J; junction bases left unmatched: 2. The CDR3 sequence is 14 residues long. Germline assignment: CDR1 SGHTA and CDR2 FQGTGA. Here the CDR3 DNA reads TGTGCCAGCAGCTTAACCGGGACTAGCGCCGAGCAGTACTTC. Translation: CASSLTGTSAEQYF.

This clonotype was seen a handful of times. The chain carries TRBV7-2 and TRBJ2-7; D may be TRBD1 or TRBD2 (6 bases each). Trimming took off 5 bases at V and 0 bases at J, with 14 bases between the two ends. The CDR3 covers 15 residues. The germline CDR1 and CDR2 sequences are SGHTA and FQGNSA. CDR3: CASSPGGGPSYEQYF. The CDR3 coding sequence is TGTGCCAGCAGCCCAGGAGGGGGTCCCTCCTACGAGCAGTACTTC.

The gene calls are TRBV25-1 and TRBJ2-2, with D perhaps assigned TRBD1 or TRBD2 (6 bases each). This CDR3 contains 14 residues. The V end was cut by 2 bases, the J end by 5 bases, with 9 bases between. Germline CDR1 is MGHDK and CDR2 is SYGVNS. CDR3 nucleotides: TGTGCCAGCAGTGAAGGGGGGCGTACCGGGGAGCTGTTTTTT. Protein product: CASSEGGRTGELFF.

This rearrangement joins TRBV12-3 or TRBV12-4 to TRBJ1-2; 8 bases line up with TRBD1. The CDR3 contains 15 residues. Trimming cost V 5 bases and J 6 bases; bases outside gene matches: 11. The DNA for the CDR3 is TGTGCCAGCAGTGCGATGGTGGAGGACAGGGATGGCTACACCTTC. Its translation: CASSAMVEDRDGYTF.

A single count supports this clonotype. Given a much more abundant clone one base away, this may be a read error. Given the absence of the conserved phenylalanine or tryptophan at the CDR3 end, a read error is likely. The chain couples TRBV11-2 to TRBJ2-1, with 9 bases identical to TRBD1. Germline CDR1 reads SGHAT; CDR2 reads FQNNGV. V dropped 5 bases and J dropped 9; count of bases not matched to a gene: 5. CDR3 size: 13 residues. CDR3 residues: CASSQTGQGEQFS. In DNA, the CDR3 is TGTGCCAGCAGCCAGACGGGACAGGGTGAGCAGTTCTCC.

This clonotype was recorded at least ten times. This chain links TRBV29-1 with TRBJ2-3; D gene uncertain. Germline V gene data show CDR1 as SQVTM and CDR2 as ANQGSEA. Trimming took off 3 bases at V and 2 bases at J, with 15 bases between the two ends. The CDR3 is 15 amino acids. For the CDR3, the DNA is TGCAGCGTTGAGCAGAGGATGCAATACACAGATACGCAGTATTTT. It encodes CSVEQRMQYTDTQYF.

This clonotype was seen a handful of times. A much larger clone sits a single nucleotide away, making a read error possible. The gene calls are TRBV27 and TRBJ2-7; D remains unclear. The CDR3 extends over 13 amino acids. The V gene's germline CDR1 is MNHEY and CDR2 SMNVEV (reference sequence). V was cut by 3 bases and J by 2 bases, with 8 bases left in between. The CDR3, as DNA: TGTGCCAGCAGTTTTAGGGTCCCCTACGAGCAGTACTTC. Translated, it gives CASSFRVPYEQYF.

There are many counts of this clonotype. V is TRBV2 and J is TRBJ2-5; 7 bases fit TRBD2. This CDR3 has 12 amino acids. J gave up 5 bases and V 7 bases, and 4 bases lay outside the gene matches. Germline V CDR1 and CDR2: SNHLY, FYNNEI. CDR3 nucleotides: TGTGCCAGCATCGAGGGAGGGGAGACCCAGTACTTC. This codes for CASIEGGETQYF.

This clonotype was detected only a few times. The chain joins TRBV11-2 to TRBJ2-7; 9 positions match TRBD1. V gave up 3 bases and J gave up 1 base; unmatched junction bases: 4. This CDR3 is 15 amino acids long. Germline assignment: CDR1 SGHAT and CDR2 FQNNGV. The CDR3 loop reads CASSFGTGFSYEQYF. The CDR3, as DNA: TGTGCCAGCAGCTTCGGGACAGGGTTTTCCTACGAGCAGTACTTC.

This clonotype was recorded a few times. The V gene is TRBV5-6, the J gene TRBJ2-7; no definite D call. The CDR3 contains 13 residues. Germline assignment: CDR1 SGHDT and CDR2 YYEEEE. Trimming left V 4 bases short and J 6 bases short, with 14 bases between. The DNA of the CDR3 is TGTGCCAGCAGCCCCCGTAGCTTTGGCGAGCAGTACTTC. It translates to CASSPRSFGEQYF.

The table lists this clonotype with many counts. The CDR3 loop is CASSQPSGTGRTDTQYF. The CDR3 DNA sequence: TGTGCCAGCAGCCAACCCTCCGGGACAGGGAGGACAGATACGCAGTATTTT. The chain couples TRBV6-2 or TRBV6-3 to TRBJ2-3; 9 bases agree with TRBD1. This CDR3 region has 17 residues. V trimming: 6 bases; J trimming: 3 bases; junction bases outside the gene matches: 13. Germline V gene sequence: CDR1 MNHEY, CDR2 SVGEGT.

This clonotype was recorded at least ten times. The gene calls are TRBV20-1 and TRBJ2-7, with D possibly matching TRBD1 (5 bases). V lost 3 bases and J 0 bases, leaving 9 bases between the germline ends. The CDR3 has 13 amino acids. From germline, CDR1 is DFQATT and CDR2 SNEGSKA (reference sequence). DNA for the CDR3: TGCAGTGCTAGGACCAGGGCCTCCTACGAGCAGTACTTC. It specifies CSARTRASYEQYF.

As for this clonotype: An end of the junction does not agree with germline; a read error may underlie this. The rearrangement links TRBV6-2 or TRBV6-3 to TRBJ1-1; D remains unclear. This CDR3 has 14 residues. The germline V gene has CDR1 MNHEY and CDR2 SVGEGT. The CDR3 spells CANKFGGMNTKAFF. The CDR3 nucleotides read TGTGCCAACAAATTCGGAGGTATGAACACTAAAGCTTTCTTT.